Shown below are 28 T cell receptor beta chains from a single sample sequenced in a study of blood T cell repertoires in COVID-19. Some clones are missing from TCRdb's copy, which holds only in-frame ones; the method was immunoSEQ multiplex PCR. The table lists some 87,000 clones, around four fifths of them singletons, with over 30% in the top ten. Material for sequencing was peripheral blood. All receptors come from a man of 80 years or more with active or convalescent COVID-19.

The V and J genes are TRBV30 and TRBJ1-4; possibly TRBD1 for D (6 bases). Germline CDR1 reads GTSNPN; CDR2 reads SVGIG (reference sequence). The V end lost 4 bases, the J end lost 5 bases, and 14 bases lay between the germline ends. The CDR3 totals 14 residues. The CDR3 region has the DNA TGTGCCTGGACCCTCCGGGGGGCGAATGAAAAACTGTTTTTT. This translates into CAWTLRGANEKLFF.

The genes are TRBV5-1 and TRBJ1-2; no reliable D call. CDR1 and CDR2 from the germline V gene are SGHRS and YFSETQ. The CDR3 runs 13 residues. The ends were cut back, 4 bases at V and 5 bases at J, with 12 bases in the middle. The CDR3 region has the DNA TGCGCCAGCAGCCCCGGGAGATCATATGGCTACACCTTC. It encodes CASSPGRSYGYTF.

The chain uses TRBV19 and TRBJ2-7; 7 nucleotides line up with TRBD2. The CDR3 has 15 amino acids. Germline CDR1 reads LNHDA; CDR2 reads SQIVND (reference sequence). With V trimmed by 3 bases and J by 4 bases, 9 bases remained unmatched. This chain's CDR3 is CASSIRLAPAYEQYF. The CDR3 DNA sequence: TGTGCCAGTAGTATCCGACTAGCTCCCGCTTACGAGCAGTACTTC.

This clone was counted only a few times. The CDR3 region has the DNA TGTGCCAGCAGCTTGGTAGGGGCGGCTGAAGCTTTCTTT. Translation: CASSLVGAAEAFF. V is TRBV5-4 and J is TRBJ1-1, with D possibly TRBD1 on 5 matching bases. The CDR3 is 13 amino acids. Germline values: CDR1 SGHNT, CDR2 YYREEE (reference sequence). Between the trimmed V and J ends, which lost 0 bases and 6 bases, there was a span of 9 bases.

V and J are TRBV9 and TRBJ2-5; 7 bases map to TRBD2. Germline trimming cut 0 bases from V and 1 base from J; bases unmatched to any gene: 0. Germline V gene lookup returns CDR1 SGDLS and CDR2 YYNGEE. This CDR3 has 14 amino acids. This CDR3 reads CASSVGGSQETQYF. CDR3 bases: TGTGCCAGCAGCGTAGGCGGGAGCCAAGAGACCCAGTACTTC. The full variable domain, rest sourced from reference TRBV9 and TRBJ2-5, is DSGVTQTPKHLITATGQRVTLRCSPRSGDLSVYWYQQSLDQGLQFLIQYYNGEERAKGNILERFSAQQFPDLHSELNLSSLELGDSALYFCASSVGGSQETQYFGPGTRLLVL.

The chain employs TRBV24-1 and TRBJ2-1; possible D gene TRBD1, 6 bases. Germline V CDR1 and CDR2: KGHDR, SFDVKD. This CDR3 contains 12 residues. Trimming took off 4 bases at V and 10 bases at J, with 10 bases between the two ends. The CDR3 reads CATSEGAEEQFF. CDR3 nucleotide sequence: TGTGCCACCAGTGAGGGGGCAGAAGAGCAGTTCTTC.

CDR3 bases: TGTGCCACCAGCAGAGGAGGCGCTGAATCCTACAATGAGCAGTTCTTC. Translating gives CATSRGGAESYNEQFF. The chain combines TRBV15 with TRBJ2-1, with unresolved D. Germline lookup yields CDR1 LNHNV and CDR2 YYDKDF (reference sequence). Trimming removed 1 base from V and 1 base from J, with 11 bases in between. This CDR3 region has 16 residues. The full variable domain, rest sourced from reference TRBV15 and TRBJ2-1, is DAMVIQNPRYQVTQFGKPVTLSCSQTLNHNVMYWYQQKSSQAPKLLFHYYDKDFNNEADTPDNFQSRRPNTSFCFLDIRSPGLGDTAMYLCATSRGGAESYNEQFFGPGTRLTVL.

CDR3 loop: CASSDNSGGADTQYF. The CDR3 coding sequence is TGTGCCAGCAGCGATAATAGCGGGGGGGCTGATACGCAGTATTTT. This chain joins TRBV9 and TRBJ2-3, with 11 bases fitting TRBD2. Germline V gene data show CDR1 as SGDLS and CDR2 as YYNGEE. V was clipped by 3 bases and J by 6 bases; unmatched bases: 6. There are 15 residues in the CDR3. Complete variable domain (other parts from reference TRBV9 and TRBJ2-3): DSGVTQTPKHLITATGQRVTLRCSPRSGDLSVYWYQQSLDQGLQFLIQYYNGEERAKGNILERFSAQQFPDLHSELNLSSLELGDSALYFCASSDNSGGADTQYFGPGTRLTVL.

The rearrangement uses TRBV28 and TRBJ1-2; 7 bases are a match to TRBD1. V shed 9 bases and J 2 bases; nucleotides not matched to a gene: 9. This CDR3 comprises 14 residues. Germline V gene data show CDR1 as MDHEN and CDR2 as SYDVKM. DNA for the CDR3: TGTGCCAGTAACTTTGGGACAGTAAACTATGGCTACACCTTC. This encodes CASNFGTVNYGYTF.

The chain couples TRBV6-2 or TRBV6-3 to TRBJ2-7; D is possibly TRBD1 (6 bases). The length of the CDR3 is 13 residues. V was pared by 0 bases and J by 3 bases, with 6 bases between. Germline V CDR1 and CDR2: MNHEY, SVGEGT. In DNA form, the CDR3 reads TGTGCCAGCAGTTACTCGGACAGCTACGAGCAGTACTTC. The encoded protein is CASSYSDSYEQYF.

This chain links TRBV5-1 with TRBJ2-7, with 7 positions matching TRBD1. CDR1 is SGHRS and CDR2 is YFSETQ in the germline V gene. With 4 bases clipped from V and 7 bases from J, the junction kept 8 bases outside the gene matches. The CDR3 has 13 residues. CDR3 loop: CASSIGTVGEQYF. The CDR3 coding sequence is TGCGCCAGCAGCATCGGGACAGTTGGTGAGCAGTACTTC.

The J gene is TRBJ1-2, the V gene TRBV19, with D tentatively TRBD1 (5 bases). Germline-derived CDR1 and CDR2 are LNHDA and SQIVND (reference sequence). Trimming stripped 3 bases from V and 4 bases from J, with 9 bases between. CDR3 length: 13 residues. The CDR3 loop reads CASSIGGTYGYTF. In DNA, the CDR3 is TGTGCCAGTAGTATCGGGGGGACCTATGGCTACACCTTC.

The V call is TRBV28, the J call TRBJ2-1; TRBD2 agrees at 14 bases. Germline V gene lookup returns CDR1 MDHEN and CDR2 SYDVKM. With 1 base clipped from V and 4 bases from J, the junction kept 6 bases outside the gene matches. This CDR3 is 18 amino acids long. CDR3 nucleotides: TGTGCCAGCAGTTTATCCCGACTAGCGGGAGGGCTATACAATGAGCAGTTCTTC. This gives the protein CASSLSRLAGGLYNEQFF.

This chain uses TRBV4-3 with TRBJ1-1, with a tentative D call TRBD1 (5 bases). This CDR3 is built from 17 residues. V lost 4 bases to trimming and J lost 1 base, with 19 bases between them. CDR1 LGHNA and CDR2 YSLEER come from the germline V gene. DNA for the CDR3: TGCGCCAGCAGCCTACGTTTCTTTCAGGGCGGGAACACTGAAGCTTTCTTT. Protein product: CASSLRFFQGGNTEAFF.

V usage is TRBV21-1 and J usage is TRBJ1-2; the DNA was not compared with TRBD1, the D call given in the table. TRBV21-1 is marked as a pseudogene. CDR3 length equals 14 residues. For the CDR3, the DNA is TGTGCCAGCAGCAAAGTTTGGGACAGCTATGGCTACACCTTC. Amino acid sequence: CASSKVWDSYGYTF.

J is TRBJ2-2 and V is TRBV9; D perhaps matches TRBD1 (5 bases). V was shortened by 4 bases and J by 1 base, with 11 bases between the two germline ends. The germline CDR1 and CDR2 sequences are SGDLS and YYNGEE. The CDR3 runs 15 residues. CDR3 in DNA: TGTGCCAGCAGCTCCAGGGTACTGAACACCGGGGAGCTGTTTTTT. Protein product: CASSSRVLNTGELFF.

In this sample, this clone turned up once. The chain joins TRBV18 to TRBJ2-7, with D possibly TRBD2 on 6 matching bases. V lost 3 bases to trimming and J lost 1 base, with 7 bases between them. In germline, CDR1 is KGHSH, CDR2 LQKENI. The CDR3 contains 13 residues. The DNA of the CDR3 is TGTGCCAGCTCACCGGGACTTTCCTACGAGCAGTACTTC. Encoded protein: CASSPGLSYEQYF.

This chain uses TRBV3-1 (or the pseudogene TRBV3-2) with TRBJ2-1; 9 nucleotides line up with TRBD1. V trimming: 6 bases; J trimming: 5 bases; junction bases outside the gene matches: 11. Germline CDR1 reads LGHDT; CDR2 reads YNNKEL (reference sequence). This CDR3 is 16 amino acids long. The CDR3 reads CASSLGGGQGHNEQFF. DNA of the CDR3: TGTGCCAGCAGTCTGGGAGGGGGACAGGGTCACAATGAGCAGTTCTTC.

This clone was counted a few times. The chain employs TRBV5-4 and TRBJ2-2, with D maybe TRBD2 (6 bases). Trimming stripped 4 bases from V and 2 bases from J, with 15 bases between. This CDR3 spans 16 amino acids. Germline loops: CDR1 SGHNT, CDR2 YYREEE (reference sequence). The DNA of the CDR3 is TGTGCCAGCAGCCCTGCGGCGGGGTCAAACACCGGGGAGCTGTTTTTT. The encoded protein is CASSPAAGSNTGELFF.

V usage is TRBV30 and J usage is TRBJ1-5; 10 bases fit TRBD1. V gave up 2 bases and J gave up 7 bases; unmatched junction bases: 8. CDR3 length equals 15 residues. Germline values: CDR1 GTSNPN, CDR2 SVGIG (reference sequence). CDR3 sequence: CAWSTGTGVRQPQHF. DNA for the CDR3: TGTGCCTGGAGTACGGGGACAGGGGTCCGGCAGCCCCAGCATTTT.

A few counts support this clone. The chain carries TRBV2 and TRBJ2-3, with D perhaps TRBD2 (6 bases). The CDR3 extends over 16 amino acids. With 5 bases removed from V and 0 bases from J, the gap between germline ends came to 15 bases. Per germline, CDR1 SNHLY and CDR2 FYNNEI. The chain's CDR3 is CASSLSLSGSTDTQYF. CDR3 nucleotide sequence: TGTGCCAGCAGTCTTTCTCTTAGCGGCAGCACAGATACGCAGTATTTT.

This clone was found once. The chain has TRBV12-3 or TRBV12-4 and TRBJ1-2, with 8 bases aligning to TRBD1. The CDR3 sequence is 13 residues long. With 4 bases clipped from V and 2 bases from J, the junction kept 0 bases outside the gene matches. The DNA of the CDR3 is TGTGCCAGCAGTTGGACAGGGAACTATGGCTACACCTTC. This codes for CASSWTGNYGYTF.

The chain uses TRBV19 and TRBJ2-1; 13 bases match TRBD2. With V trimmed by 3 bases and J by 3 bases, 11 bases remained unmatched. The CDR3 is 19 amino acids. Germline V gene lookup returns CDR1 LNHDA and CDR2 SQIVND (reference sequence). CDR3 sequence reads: CASSMGGLAGNAVYNEQFF. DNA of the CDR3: TGTGCCAGTAGTATGGGGGGACTAGCGGGGAACGCGGTCTACAATGAGCAGTTCTTC.

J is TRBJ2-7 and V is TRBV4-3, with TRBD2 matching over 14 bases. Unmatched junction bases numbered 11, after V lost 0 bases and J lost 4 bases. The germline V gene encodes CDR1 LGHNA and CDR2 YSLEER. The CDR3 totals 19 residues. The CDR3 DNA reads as TGCGCCAGCAGCCAAGAGGTCCCGGGACTAGCGGGAGTAGTTTACGAGCAGTACTTC. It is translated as CASSQEVPGLAGVVYEQYF.

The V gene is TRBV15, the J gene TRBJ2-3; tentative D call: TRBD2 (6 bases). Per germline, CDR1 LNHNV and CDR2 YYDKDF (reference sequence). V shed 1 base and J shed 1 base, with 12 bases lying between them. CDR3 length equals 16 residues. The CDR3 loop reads CATSRGRGLRTDTQYF. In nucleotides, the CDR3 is TGTGCCACCAGCAGAGGGCGGGGACTCCGCACAGATACGCAGTATTTT.

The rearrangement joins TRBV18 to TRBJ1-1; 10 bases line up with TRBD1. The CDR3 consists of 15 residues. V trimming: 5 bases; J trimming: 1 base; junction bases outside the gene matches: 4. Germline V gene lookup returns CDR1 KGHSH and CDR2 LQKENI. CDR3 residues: CASSTWDRGNTEAFF. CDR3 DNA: TGTGCCAGCTCAACTTGGGACAGGGGGAACACTGAAGCTTTCTTT. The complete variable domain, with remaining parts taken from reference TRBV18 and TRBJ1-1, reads NAGVMQNPRHLVRRRGQEARLRCSPMKGHSHVYWYRQLPEEGLKFMVYLQKENIIDESGMPKERFSAEFPKEGPSILRIQQVVRGDSAAYFCASSTWDRGNTEAFFGQGTRLTVV.

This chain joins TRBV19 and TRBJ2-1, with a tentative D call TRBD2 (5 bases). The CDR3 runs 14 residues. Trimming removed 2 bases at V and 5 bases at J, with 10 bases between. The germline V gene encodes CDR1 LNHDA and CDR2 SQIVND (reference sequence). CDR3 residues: CASSIISGNNEQFF. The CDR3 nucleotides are TGTGCCAGTAGTATAATATCGGGGAACAATGAGCAGTTCTTC.

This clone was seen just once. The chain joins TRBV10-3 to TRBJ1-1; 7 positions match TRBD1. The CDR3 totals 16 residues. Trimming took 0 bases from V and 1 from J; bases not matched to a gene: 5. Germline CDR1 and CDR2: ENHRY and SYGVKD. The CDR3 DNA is TGTGCCATCAGTGAGTCACCGGGACAGAAGAACACTGAAGCTTTCTTT. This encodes CAISESPGQKNTEAFF.